The sequence of this T cell receptor (beta chain) was determined in a study of read filtering for tumor transcriptome and immune sequencing. General study findings and limits: In IR-seq, single-read clonotypes were around 85% of clonotypes but around 3.2% of reads.

Molecular barcoded adaptors covering alpha/delta and beta/gamma chains were used on 400 ng RNA. TCRdb recomputed calls from the reads with MiXCR, one row per CDR3 protein. The table includes fewer than 90,000 distinct CDR3 sequences, 10% to 15% detected once. The V gene's germline CDR1 is SGHDN and CDR2 FVKESK. CDR3 size: 15 residues. The V gene lost 4 bases and the J gene lost 3 bases, with 12 bases spanning the gap. There are many counts of this clonotype. The antigen is not known. The gene calls are TRBV14 and TRBJ2-2; TRBD2 is a possible D gene (6 bases). This TCR was sampled from a donor aged 40 or older with multiple myeloma. Sequenced material: a population of CD138-negative cells sorted from bone marrow. CDR3 nucleotides: TGTGCCAGCAGCCCTAGACTAGGCGACACCGGGGAGCTGTTTTTT. Translation gives CASSPRLGDTGELFF.